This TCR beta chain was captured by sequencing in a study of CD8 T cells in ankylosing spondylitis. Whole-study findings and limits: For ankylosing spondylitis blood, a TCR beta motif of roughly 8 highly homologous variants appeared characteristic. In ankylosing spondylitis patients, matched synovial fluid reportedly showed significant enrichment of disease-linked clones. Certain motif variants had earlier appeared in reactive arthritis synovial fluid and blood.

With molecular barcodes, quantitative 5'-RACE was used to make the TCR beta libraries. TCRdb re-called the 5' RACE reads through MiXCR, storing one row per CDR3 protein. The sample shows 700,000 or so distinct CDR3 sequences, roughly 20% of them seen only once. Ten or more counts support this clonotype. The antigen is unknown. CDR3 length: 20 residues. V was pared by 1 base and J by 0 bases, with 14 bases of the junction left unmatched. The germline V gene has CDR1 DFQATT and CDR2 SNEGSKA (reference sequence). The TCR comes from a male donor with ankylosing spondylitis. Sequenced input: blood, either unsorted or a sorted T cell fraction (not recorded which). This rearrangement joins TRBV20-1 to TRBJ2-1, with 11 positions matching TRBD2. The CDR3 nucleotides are TGCAGTGCTAGAGGAATAGCGGGAGGGCAGCGAGGGCTCTCCTACAATGAGCAGTTCTTC. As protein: CSARGIAGGQRGLSYNEQFF.